These T cell receptor beta chains were read from a single sample in a study of cytomegalovirus exposure and HLA in healthy donors. The assay was immunoSEQ multiplex PCR, and TCRdb's table has in-frame clones only and misses some. The sample records around 180,000 clones, roughly 83% being singletons. The sequenced material came from PBMCs. These receptors were collected from a boy younger than 18 in good health and CMV-seronegative. CDR3s include the opening cysteine and the closing phenylalanine or tryptophan. D genes are given only for firm matches. Clone size, where shown, is once, few, many, or a class for clones that have expanded.

J | V | size | D | CDR3 | DNA
TRBJ1-6 | TRBV7-9 | NA | TRBD1 | CASSARQGTGAYSPLHF | TGTGCCAGCAGCGCAAGACAGGGGACAGGGGCCTATTCACCCCTCCACTTT
TRBJ2-7 | TRBV10-1 | NA | TRBD1 | CASSAGQSYEQYF | TGCGCCAGCAGTGCGGGACAGTCCTACGAGCAGTACTTC
TRBJ2-7 | TRBV6-1 | once | TRBD1 | CASSGTETYEQYF | TGTGCAAGCTCGGGGACAGAGACCTACGAGCAGTACTTC
TRBJ2-3 | TRBV10-1 | NA | TRBD2 | CASSPRLAGGPDTQYF | TGCGCCAGCAGCCCCAGACTAGCGGGGGGTCCAGATACGCAGTATTTT
TRBJ2-7 | TRBV11-2 | NA | TRBD1 | CASSLDQGQVYEQYF | TGTGCCAGCAGCTTAGATCAGGGACAGGTCTACGAGCAGTACTTC
TRBJ2-1 | TRBV5-6 | NA | TRBD2 | CASSVLALTYNEQFF | TGTGCCAGCAGCGTACTAGCGTTGACCTACAATGAGCAGTTCTTC
TRBJ1-5 | TRBV4-1 | few | TRBD1 | CASSQPVRGLNQPQHF | TGCGCCAGCAGCCAACCGGTCAGGGGGTTAAATCAGCCCCAGCATTTT
TRBJ2-7 | TRBV7-2 | NA | TRBD1 | CASSIGQGVYEQYF | TGTGCCAGCAGCATAGGACAGGGGGTCTACGAGCAGTACTTC
TRBJ2-3 | TRBV19 | NA | NA | CASSIGLASTDTQYF | TGTGCCAGTAGTATCGGGTTAGCTAGCACAGATACGCAGTATTTT
TRBJ2-3 | TRBV19 | NA | TRBD2 | CASSRRLASTDTQYF | TGTGCCAGTAGTAGAAGACTAGCGAGCACAGATACGCAGTATTTT
TRBJ2-5 | TRBV6-5 | NA | NA | CASSQIVSALETQYF | TGTGCCAGCAGTCAAATTGTGTCCGCGCTAGAGACCCAGTACTTC
TRBJ2-7 | TRBV11-3 | NA | TRBD1 | CASSLSGGPSYEQYF | TGTGCCAGCAGCCTCTCAGGGGGACCCTCCTACGAGCAGTACTTC
TRBJ1-1 | TRBV5-1 | NA | NA | CASTDQAVNTEAFF | TGCGCCAGCACAGACCAAGCGGTGAACACTGAAGCTTTCTTT
TRBJ2-7 | TRBV5-6 | NA | NA | CASSLVLGSEQYF | TGTGCCAGCAGCTTGGTTTTGGGGAGCGAGCAGTACTTC
TRBJ2-1 | TRBV6-1 | NA | TRBD1 | CASTAGQGGNEQFF | TGTGCCAGCACGGCTGGACAGGGAGGAAATGAGCAGTTCTTC